This TCR beta chain was sequenced for a study of ipilimumab plus nivolumab after autologous stem cell transplantation. Sequencing used immunoSEQ multiplex PCR; TCRdb keeps in-frame clones, though not all of them. The sample yields about 43,000 clones, about 88% seen once. The TCR was taken from a male donor with multiple myeloma. The material sequenced was PBMCs, taken in a trial of ipilimumab plus nivolumab as post-transplant consolidation.

The CDR3 loop reads CASSFYTNTEAFF. CDR3 coding DNA: TGTGCCAGCAGCTTTTACACCAACACTGAAGCTTTCTTT. The rearrangement links TRBV7-9 to TRBJ1-1; no firm D call. This CDR3 has 13 amino acids. The germline V gene encodes CDR1 SEHNR and CDR2 FQNEAQ (reference sequence). V lost 3 bases, J lost 2 bases, and 7 bases lay in between.